The next 18 T cell receptor beta chains were all read from a single sample in a study of identical twins (dated by TCRdb to 2015 to 2016). The library was built by means of 5' RACE. The sequencing machine was an Illumina HiSeq 2000. In-frame beta chains were kept once TCRdb had trimmed the public reads at Q25 with fastp and called clones with MiXCR. Merged by CDR3 protein, the rows form single entries marked with the most common genes and DNA. The table for this sample lists more than 600,000 distinct CDR3 sequences; about 20% of them were counted only once. Clones ranked in the top ten supply around 13% of the sample. These data were also reused for a study on T cells expressing NK-cell markers.

The sample consisted of PBMCs. These receptors originate from a woman younger than 35 in good health.

The V call is TRBV5-4, the J call TRBJ2-7; tentative D call: TRBD2 (7 bases). V lost 7 bases and J lost 4, with 21 bases in between. CDR3 length equals 15 residues. Germline values: CDR1 SGHNT, CDR2 YYREEE (reference sequence). CDR3 DNA: TGTGCCAGCGGACTTTCGGGGGGCCCCAATTACGAGCAGTACTTC. Amino acids: CASGLSGGPNYEQYF. Variable domain in full (rest from reference TRBV5-4 and TRBJ2-7): ETGVTQSPTHLIKTRGQQVTLRCSSQSGHNTVSWYQQALGQGPQFIFQYYREEENGRGNFPPRFSGLQFPNYSSELNVNALELDDSALYLCASGLSGGPNYEQYFGPGTRLTVT.

This clonotype was recorded many times. The chain carries TRBV6-2 or TRBV6-3 and TRBJ2-1; D is undetermined. The CDR3 sequence is 12 residues long. Between the trimmed V and J ends, which lost 2 bases and 7 bases, there was a span of 6 bases. Per the germline V gene, CDR1 is MNHEY and CDR2 is SVGEGT. CDR3 sequence: CASSYVRNEQFF. The CDR3, as DNA: TGTGCCAGCAGTTACGTCCGGAATGAGCAGTTCTTC.

This clonotype has more than one count but fewer than ten. The chain links TRBV6-1 to TRBJ1-1; possible D gene TRBD1, 5 bases. The V and J ends lost 2 bases and 4 bases respectively, with 8 bases between them. Germline V gene sequence: CDR1 MNHNS, CDR2 SASEGT. The length of the CDR3 is 13 residues. In DNA, the CDR3 is TGTGCCAGCAGTGAAATGGGGGGCACTGAAGCTTTCTTT. Translating gives CASSEMGGTEAFF.

This clonotype showed up just a few times. The CDR3 DNA reads TGTGCCAGCAGCGTCAGGAACACCGGGGAGCTGTTTTTT. It encodes CASSVRNTGELFF. This chain uses TRBV7-2 with TRBJ2-2; no clear D gene. V lost 5 bases and J lost 1, with 5 bases in between. The length of the CDR3 is 13 residues. CDR1 and CDR2 from the germline V gene are SGHTA and FQGNSA.

For the CDR3, the DNA is TGTGCCAGCAGCTCCACCAGCGGGCGGATACAAGAGACCCAGTACTTC. As protein: CASSSTSGRIQETQYF. V usage is TRBV6-1 and J usage is TRBJ2-5; maybe TRBD2 (6 bases). V was clipped by 6 bases and J by 2 bases, with 19 bases between them. In germline, CDR1 is MNHNS, CDR2 SASEGT. The CDR3 has 16 amino acids.

This clonotype appeared a few times. The chain uses TRBV5-5 and TRBJ1-1; D gene unclear. The germline V and J ends were trimmed by 2 bases and 1 base, with 9 bases remaining between them. There are 14 residues in the CDR3. From germline, CDR1 is SGHKS and CDR2 YYEKEE (reference sequence). The CDR3 DNA reads as TGTGCCAGCAGCTTTCCGGGGAGGAACACTGAAGCTTTCTTT. Translation: CASSFPGRNTEAFF.

The chain links TRBV5-1 to TRBJ2-2, with no clear D. The CDR3 contains 15 residues. V lost 5 bases and J 0 bases, leaving 11 bases between the germline ends. Per the germline V gene, CDR1 is SGHRS and CDR2 is YFSETQ. The CDR3 reads CASRVTWANTGELFF. The CDR3 DNA sequence: TGCGCCAGCAGGGTAACATGGGCGAACACCGGGGAGCTGTTTTTT.

The rearrangement joins TRBV29-1 to TRBJ1-3; TRBD1 might be the D (6 bases). Between the trimmed V and J ends, which lost 5 bases and 4 bases, there was a span of 12 bases. CDR3 length: 13 residues. Germline V CDR1 and CDR2: SQVTM, ANQGSEA. CDR3 region: CSVHQGTGNTIYF. For the CDR3, the DNA is TGCAGCGTTCACCAGGGGACGGGAAACACCATATATTTT.

This clonotype was found a few times. This chain uses TRBV12-3 or TRBV12-4 with TRBJ2-1; TRBD2 matches at 10 bases. V lost 11 bases to trimming and J lost 5 bases; unmatched junction nucleotides: 12. CDR3 size: 15 residues. The CDR3 loop is CASQGGLAVNNEQFF. DNA of the CDR3: TGTGCCTCTCAGGGAGGACTAGCGGTTAACAATGAGCAGTTCTTC.

The chain has TRBV29-1 and TRBJ2-3; D gene uncertain. V shed 5 bases and J shed 5 bases, with 11 bases lying between them. Germline lookup yields CDR1 SQVTM and CDR2 ANQGSEA. The CDR3 runs to 12 residues. As DNA, the CDR3 is TGCAGCGTTTGCCCTGGTATAGATACGCAGTATTTT. This encodes CSVCPGIDTQYF.

The chain couples TRBV3-1 to TRBJ2-7, with D possibly called TRBD1 or TRBD2 (5 bases each). This CDR3 contains 16 residues. Germline lookup yields CDR1 LGHDT and CDR2 YNNKEL (reference sequence). V lost 6 bases, J lost 0 bases, and 18 bases lay in between. The CDR3 region has the DNA TGTGCCAGCAGTTCCCGGGACGCGACGGGCTCCTACGAGCAGTACTTC. It translates to CASSSRDATGSYEQYF.

This clonotype was counted between two and nine times. The gene calls are TRBV19 and TRBJ1-1; TRBD1 might be the D (5 bases). CDR1 is LNHDA and CDR2 is SQIVND in the germline V gene (reference sequence). This CDR3 is 15 amino acids long. V lost 4 bases, J lost 3 bases, and 15 bases lay in between. In DNA, the CDR3 is TGTGCCAGTAGTACCCTTACAGGATCCTACACTGAAGCTTTCTTT. This translates into CASSTLTGSYTEAFF.

V gene TRBV12-3 or TRBV12-4 combines with J gene TRBJ1-2; D gene ambiguous. The V gene lost 2 bases and the J gene lost 7 bases, with 14 bases spanning the gap. The CDR3 runs to 14 residues. This CDR3 reads CASSLSGVGGGYTF. In DNA form, the CDR3 reads TGTGCCAGCAGTTTATCCGGGGTCGGTGGTGGCTACACCTTC.

The chain recombines TRBV12-3 or TRBV12-4 with TRBJ1-5; 9 bases align to TRBD1. This CDR3 has 14 residues. The trim removed 5 bases at V and 6 bases at J, leaving 5 bases unmatched. The CDR3 DNA reads as TGTGCCAGCAGTCCGACAGGGGGGCGTCAGCCCCAGCATTTT. It translates to CASSPTGGRQPQHF.

This clonotype was seen a few times. The rearrangement uses TRBV10-3 and TRBJ2-6, with a weak D call TRBD1 (5 bases). This CDR3 spans 13 amino acids. Deletions cut 9 bases from V and 0 bases from J, with 6 bases between. The germline gives CDR1 ENHRY, CDR2 SYGVKD. CDR3 region: CAIQGSGANVLTF. Here the CDR3 DNA reads TGTGCCATTCAGGGCTCTGGGGCCAACGTCCTGACTTTC.

This clonotype was seen more than once but under ten times. V is TRBV28 and J is TRBJ2-1, with D uncertain. CDR3 length: 14 residues. The V end was cut by 3 bases, the J end by 8 bases, with 14 bases between. The germline V gene has CDR1 MDHEN and CDR2 SYDVKM. This CDR3 is CASSFPLLMDEQFF. DNA for the CDR3: TGTGCCAGCAGTTTCCCACTATTAATGGATGAGCAGTTCTTC. The whole variable domain, remainder taken from reference TRBV28 and TRBJ2-1, is DVKVTQSSRYLVKRTGEKVFLECVQDMDHENMFWYRQDPGLGLRLIYFSYDVKMKEKGDIPEGYSVSREKKERFSLILESASTNQTSMYLCASSFPLLMDEQFFGPGTRLTVL.

In its sample, this clonotype was seen a few times. DNA of the CDR3: TGTGCCTGGAGAGGGGGGTACGCTGAAGCTTTCTTT. Translated, it gives CAWRGGYAEAFF. The genes are TRBV30 and TRBJ1-1, with a weak D call TRBD1 (6 bases). The ends were cut back, 3 bases at V and 6 bases at J, with 11 bases in the middle. Per the germline V gene, CDR1 is GTSNPN and CDR2 is SVGIG (reference sequence). The CDR3 contains 12 residues.

The CDR3 reads CASSGGTDLGEQYF. CDR3 sequence (DNA): TGTGCCAGCAGTGGCGGGACCGACCTTGGCGAGCAGTACTTC. The chain joins TRBV2 to TRBJ2-7, with D perhaps TRBD2 (6 bases). This CDR3 is 14 amino acids long. Between the trimmed V and J ends, which lost 4 bases and 6 bases, there was a span of 16 bases. Germline V gene sequence: CDR1 SNHLY, CDR2 FYNNEI. Supplemented by reference TRBV2 and TRBJ2-7, the full variable domain reads EPEVTQTPSHQVTQMGQEVILRCVPISNHLYFYWYRQILGQKVEFLVSFYNNEISEKSEIFDDQFSVERPDGSNFTLKIRSTKLEDSAMYFCASSGGTDLGEQYFGPGTRLTVT.